This T cell receptor beta chain derives from a study of T cells in Graves' hyperthyroidism and ophthalmopathy (dated by TCRdb to between 2018 and 2021). Background for the entire study: TCR V-J signatures able to tell the groups apart were searched for in a discovery cohort of 90 to 100 patients, of whom over 40 had Graves' ophthalmopathy and around 56 had stable Graves' hyperthyroidism. Prospective prediction of ophthalmopathy was tested in an independent validation cohort of approximately 19 hyperthyroidism patients and around 16 patients who later progressed to ophthalmopathy. Once sampling was done, hyperthyroidism patients were given methimazole at a starting dose of 30 mg daily, whereas ophthalmopathy patients were given high-dose intravenous methylprednisolone. TCR Vbeta CDR3 sequencing of 130 to 150 peripheral blood samples (under 45 ophthalmopathy, 70 to 85 hyperthyroidism and roughly 17 progressor patients) is reported in the paper. The 100 discovery patients were divided at random into training and test sets in a 7:3 ratio. In more than 5 Graves' hyperthyroidism patients, the study also compared T-cell repertoires from thyroid tissue with T-cell repertoires from blood. What the research found in general, with its limitations: In validation, the model predicted progression to ophthalmopathy with just under 71% sensitivity and roughly 75% specificity, a median of about 6 months before onset. Most expanded thyroid clonotypes (frequency above 0.001) were also detected in blood, a finding suggesting that blood repertoires may reflect thyroid immune responses. No statistical method was used to set the sample size in advance, and investigators knew the group allocation. A 13 V-J signature model separated ophthalmopathy from stable hyperthyroidism, with just over 85% sensitivity and roughly 81% specificity in cross-validation and 80%/75% in testing.

Any patient with an uncontrolled infection, another autoimmune disease, pregnancy or lactation was excluded. Diagnoses were based on clinical symptoms, serum thyroxine and TRAb, thyroid ultrasound and orbital computed tomography. Total RNA was extracted using Trizol reagent, and RNA quality was assessed on an Agilent 2100 Bioanalyzer. In this sample, this clonotype turned up many times. The specificity of this receptor is unknown. No much larger clone is present one base from it, and per-base qualities are unavailable. At the junction V is shortened by 8 bases and J by 2 bases, with 10 bases in between. Inclusive of the bounding cysteine and phenylalanine, the CDR3 is 13 residues long. CDR3 DNA is the only sequence kept; it has 39 bases, read in frame from the first base. The germline V gene encodes CDR1 MNHNS and CDR2 SASEGT. The TCR beta CDR3 regions were amplified from the RNA transcripts. The first round of RT-PCR for the TCR CDR3 was performed with the HTBI primer set and the Qiagen OneStep RT-PCR kit. A second multiplex PCR round built the libraries, followed by size selection and purification. Libraries were sequenced paired-end with 100 bp reads on an Illumina HiSeq2000. The original pipeline was this. SOAPnuke was used to process the raw data, with reads discarded if the reads contained adapters or uncalled bases, had a mean Phred below 15, or lacked an exact constant-primer or identifier match. COPE v1.2.5 was used to merge high-quality paired reads, and clonotypes were defined as unique nucleotide sequences. Clonotypes were aligned to IMGT TRBV, TRBD and TRBJ reference segments using MiTCR v1.1. The analysis included only V-J combinations with a frequency above 0.0001, which together covered approximately 99% of the repertoires. A TCS score was defined as the ratio of F50 (clonal expansion) to E x V (chaos), with BLOSUM62-based TCRdist applied between CDR3 peptides within each V-J. Welch's t-statistics and random forest reduced several hundred V-J features to 13, which were used in a naive Bayes classifier (R e1071). The similarity between thyroid and blood repertoires was quantified using the Morisita-Horn index. TCRdb trimmed the raw reads at Q25, called clones with MiXCR and kept productive beta chains. Under each unique CDR3 protein, matching rows form one entry showing the most common genes and DNA. The V and J calls were not made by the authors but by TCRdb's processing. A total of fewer than 650,000 distinct CDR3 sequences appear in this sample, roughly 45% of them only once. The ten largest clones represent about two fifths of the sample.

The source is an adult woman with Graves' disease, either hyperthyroidism or ophthalmopathy (not recorded which). The chain is made from TRBV6-1 and TRBJ1-5, with the D gene too uncertain to name. Sequencing was performed on peripheral blood or thyroid tissue (not recorded which). The sequenced DNA: TGTGCCAGCCGGCAGATAGGCAATCAGCCCCAGCATTTT. Translated, this is CASRQIGNQPQHF.